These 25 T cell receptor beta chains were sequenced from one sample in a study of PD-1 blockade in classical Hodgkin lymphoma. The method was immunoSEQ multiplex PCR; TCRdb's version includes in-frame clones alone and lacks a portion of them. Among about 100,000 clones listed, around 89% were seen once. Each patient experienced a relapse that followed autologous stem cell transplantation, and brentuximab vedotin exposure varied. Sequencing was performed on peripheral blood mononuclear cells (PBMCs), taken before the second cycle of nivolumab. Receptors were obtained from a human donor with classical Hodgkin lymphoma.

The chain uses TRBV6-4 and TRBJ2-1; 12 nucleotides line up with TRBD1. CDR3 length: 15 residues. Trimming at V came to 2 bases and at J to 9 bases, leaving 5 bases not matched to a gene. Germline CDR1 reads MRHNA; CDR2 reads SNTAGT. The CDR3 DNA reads TGTGCCAGCAGTGACGGGGACAGGGGGCTTGGTGAGCAGTTCTTC. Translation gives CASSDGDRGLGEQFF.

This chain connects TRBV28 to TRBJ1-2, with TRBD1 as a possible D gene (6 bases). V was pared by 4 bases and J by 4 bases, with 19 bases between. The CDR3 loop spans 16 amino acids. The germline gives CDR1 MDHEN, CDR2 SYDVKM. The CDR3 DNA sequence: TGTGCCAGCAGTTCCCTCAGGGGAGGGTTTACCTATGGCTACACCTTC. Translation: CASSSLRGGFTYGYTF.

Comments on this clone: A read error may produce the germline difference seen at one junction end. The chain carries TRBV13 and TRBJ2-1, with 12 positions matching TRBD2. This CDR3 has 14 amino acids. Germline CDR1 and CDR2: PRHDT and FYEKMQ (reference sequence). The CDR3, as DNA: TGTGCCAGCAGCGACACTAGCGGGGGGCCCGATGCGATCTTC. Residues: CASSDTSGGPDAIF.

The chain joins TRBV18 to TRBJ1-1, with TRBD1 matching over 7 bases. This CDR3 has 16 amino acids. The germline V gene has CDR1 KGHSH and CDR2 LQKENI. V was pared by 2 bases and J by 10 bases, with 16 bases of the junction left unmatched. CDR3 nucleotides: TGTGCCAGCTCACCAGTTACGACAGGGCTCCCCTCGTTAGCTTTCTTT. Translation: CASSPVTTGLPSLAFF.

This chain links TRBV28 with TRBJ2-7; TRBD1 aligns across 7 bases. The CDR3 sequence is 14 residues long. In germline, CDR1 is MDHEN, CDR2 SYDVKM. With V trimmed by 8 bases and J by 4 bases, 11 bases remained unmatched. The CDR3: CASLTGAAQYEQYF. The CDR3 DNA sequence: TGTGCCAGCCTCACAGGGGCGGCTCAATACGAGCAGTACTTC.

For the CDR3, the DNA is TGTGCCAGCAGCGGCGACGGCACAGATACGCAGTATTTT. Protein product: CASSGDGTDTQYF. The chain couples TRBV11-3 to TRBJ2-3; D not resolved. The CDR3 spans 13 residues. The ends were cut back, 5 bases at V and 1 base at J, with 7 bases in the middle. Germline V lookup: CDR1 SGHNT, CDR2 YENEEA. Looking up the rest from reference TRBV11-3 and TRBJ2-3 gives the full variable domain: EAGVVQSPRYKIIEKKQPVAFWCNPISGHNTLYWYLQNLGQGPELLIRYENEEAVDDSQLPKDRFSAERLKGVDSTLKIQPAELGDSAVYLCASSGDGTDTQYFGPGTRLTVL.

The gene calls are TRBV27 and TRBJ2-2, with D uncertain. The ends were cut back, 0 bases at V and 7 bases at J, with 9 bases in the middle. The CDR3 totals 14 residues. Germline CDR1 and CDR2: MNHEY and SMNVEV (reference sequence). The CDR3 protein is CASSLSIMGGELFF. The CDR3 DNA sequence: TGTGCCAGCAGTTTATCGATAATGGGCGGGGAGCTGTTTTTT.

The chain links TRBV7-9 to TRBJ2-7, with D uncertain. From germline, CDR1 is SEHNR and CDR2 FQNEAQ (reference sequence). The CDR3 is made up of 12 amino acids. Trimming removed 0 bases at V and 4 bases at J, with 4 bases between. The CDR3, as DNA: TGTGCCAGCAGCTTAGCGGCTTACGAGCAGTACTTC. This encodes CASSLAAYEQYF.

CDR3 region: CASSIGPDTLYEQYF. CDR3 DNA sequence: TGTGCCAGTAGTATAGGCCCGGACACACTCTACGAGCAGTACTTC. The chain recombines TRBV19 with TRBJ2-7, with D possibly TRBD1 on 5 matching bases. Trimming took 1 base from V and 3 from J, leaving 13 bases between them. The CDR3 extends over 15 amino acids. The germline CDR1 and CDR2 sequences are LNHDA and SQIVND (reference sequence).

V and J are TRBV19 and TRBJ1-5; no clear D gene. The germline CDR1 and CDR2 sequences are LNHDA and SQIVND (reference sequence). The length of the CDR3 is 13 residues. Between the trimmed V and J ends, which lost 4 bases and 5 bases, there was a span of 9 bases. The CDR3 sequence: CASSSSYYQPQHF. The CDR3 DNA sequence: TGTGCCAGTAGTAGCTCTTACTATCAGCCCCAGCATTTT.

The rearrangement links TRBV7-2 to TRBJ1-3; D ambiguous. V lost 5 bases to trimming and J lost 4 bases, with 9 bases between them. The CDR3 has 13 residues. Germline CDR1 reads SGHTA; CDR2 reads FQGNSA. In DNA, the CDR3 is TGTGCCAGCAGCCCCTTAACAGGAAACACCATATATTTT. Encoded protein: CASSPLTGNTIYF. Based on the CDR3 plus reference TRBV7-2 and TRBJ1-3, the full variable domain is GAGVSQSPSNKVTEKGKDVELRCDPISGHTALYWYRQSLGQGLEFLIYFQGNSAPDKSGLPSDRFSAERTGGSVSTLTIQRTQQEDSAVYLCASSPLTGNTIYFGEGSWLTVV.

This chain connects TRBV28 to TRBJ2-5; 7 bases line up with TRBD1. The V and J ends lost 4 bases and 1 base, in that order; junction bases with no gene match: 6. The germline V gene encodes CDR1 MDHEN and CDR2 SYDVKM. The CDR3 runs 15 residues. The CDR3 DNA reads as TGTGCCAGCAGTTCCTGGGGACAGACCCAAGAGACCCAGTACTTC. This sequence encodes CASSSWGQTQETQYF.

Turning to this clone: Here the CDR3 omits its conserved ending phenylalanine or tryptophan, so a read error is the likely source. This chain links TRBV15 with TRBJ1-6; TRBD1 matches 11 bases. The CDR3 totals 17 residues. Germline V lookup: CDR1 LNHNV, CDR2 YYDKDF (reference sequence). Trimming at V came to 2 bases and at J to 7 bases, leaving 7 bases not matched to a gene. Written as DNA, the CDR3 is TGTGCCACCAGCAGAAAGGACAGGGGGCAGGGGAATTCACCCCTCCACCTT. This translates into CATSRKDRGQGNSPLHL.

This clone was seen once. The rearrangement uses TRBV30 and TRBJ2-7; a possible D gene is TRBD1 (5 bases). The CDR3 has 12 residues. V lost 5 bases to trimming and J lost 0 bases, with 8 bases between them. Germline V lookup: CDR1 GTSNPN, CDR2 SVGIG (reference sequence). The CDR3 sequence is CAWHRGSYEQYF. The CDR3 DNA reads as TGTGCCTGGCATAGGGGCTCCTACGAGCAGTACTTC.

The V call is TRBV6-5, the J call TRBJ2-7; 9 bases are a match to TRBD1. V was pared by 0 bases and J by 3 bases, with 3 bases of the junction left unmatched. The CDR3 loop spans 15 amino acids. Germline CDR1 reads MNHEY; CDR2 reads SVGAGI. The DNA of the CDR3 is TGTGCCAGCAGTTACTCGTGGGGACAGGGCTACGAGCAGTACTTC. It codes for CASSYSWGQGYEQYF.

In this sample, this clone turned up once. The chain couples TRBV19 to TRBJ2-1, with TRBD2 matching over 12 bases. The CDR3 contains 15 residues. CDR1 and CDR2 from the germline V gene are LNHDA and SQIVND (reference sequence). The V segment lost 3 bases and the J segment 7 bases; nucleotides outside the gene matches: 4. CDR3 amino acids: CASSMLAGGRNEQFF. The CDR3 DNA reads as TGTGCCAGTAGTATGCTAGCGGGGGGGCGGAATGAGCAGTTCTTC.

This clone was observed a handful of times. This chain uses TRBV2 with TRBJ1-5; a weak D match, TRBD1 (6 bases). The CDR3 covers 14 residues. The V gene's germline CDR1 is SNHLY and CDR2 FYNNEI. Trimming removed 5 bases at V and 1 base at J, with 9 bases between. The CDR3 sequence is CASSNQGSNQPQHF. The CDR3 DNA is TGTGCCAGCAGTAATCAGGGGAGCAATCAGCCCCAGCATTTT.

In DNA, the CDR3 is TGTGCCAGCAGCTTAGAAGGAGGCCCCAATCAGCCCCAGCATTTT. Protein product: CASSLEGGPNQPQHF. J is TRBJ1-5 and V is TRBV7-9; D unresolved. Germline CDR1 and CDR2: SEHNR and FQNEAQ (reference sequence). This CDR3 is built from 15 residues. V gave up 1 base and J gave up 3 bases, with 10 bases separating them. Complete variable domain (other parts from reference TRBV7-9 and TRBJ1-5): DTGVSQNPRHKITKRGQNVTFRCDPISEHNRLYWYRQTLGQGPEFLTYFQNEAQLEKSRLLSDRFSAERPKGSFSTLEIQRTEQGDSAMYLCASSLEGGPNQPQHFGDGTRLSIL.

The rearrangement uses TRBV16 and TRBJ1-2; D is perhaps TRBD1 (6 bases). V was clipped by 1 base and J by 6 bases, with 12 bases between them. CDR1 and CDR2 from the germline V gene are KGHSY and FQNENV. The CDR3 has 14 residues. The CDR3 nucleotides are TGTGCCAGCAGCCAATTACAGGGTTTTGATGGCTACACCTTC. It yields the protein CASSQLQGFDGYTF.

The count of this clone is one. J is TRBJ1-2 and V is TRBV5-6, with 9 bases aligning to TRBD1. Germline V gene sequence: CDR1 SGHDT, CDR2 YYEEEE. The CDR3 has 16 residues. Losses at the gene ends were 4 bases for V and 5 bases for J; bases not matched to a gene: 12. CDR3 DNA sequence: TGTGCCAGCAGCGGTCCCGGGACAGGGTTTAAGTATGGCTACACCTTC. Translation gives CASSGPGTGFKYGYTF. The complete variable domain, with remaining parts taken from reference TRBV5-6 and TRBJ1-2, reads DAGVTQSPTHLIKTRGQQVTLRCSPKSGHDTVSWYQQALGQGPQFIFQYYEEEERQRGNFPDRFSGHQFPNYSSELNVNALLLGDSALYLCASSGPGTGFKYGYTFGSGTRLTVV.

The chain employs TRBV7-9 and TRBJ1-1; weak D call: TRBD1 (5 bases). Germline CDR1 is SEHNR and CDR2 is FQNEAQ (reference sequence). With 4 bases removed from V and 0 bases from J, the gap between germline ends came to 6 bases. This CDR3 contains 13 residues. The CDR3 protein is CASSWGLNTEAFF. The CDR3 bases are TGTGCCAGCAGCTGGGGCTTGAACACTGAAGCTTTCTTT. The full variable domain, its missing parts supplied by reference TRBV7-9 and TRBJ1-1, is DTGVSQNPRHKITKRGQNVTFRCDPISEHNRLYWYRQTLGQGPEFLTYFQNEAQLEKSRLLSDRFSAERPKGSFSTLEIQRTEQGDSAMYLCASSWGLNTEAFFGQGTRLTVV.

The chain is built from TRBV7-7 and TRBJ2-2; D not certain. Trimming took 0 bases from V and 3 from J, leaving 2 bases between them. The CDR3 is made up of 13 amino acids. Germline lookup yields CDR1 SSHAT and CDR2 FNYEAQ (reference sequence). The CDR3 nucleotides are TGTGCCAGCAGCTTAGCTCACACCGGGGAGCTGTTTTTT. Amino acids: CASSLAHTGELFF.

CDR3 nucleotide sequence: TGTGCCAGCAGCTTAGTAGACAGGGCTTCTCCTTTCTTT. Its protein product is CASSLVDRASPFF. This sequence joins TRBV7-9 and TRBJ1-1; the match to TRBD1 covers 7 bases. J lost 12 bases, V lost 1 base, and 8 bases had no gene match. The CDR3 runs 13 residues. Germline V gene data show CDR1 as SEHNR and CDR2 as FQNEAQ (reference sequence).

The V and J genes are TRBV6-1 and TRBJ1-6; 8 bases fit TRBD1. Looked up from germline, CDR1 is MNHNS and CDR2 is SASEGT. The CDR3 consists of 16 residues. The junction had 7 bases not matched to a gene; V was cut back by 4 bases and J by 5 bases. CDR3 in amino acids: CASSARRTGNNSPLHF. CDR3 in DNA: TGTGCCAGCAGTGCCCGAAGGACAGGGAATAATTCACCCCTCCACTTT.

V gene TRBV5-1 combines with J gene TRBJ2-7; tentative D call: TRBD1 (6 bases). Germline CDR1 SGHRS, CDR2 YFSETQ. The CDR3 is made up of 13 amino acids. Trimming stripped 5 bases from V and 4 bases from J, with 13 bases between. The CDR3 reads CASRGTIKYEQYF. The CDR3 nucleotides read TGCGCCAGCAGAGGGACAATTAAATACGAGCAGTACTTC.